This T cell receptor (beta chain) originates from a study of blood T cell repertoires in COVID-19. Study in general: Acute and convalescent COVID-19 specimens originated in the United States, Italy and Spain. Nucleic acid was either cDNA or gDNA, and it came from T cells, B-cell-depleted T cells, or PBMCs.

Per the original methods: Researchers report that nucleated cell counts were estimated from reference gene primer amplification. The assay was immunoSEQ multiplex PCR, and TCRdb's table has in-frame clones only and misses some. V, J and clone size are those of that table, while D and trimming were read from the DNA. This table has around 130,000 clones, about four fifths appearing once. The V gene's germline CDR1 is MGHRA and CDR2 YSYEKL. V was pared by 1 base and J by 0 bases, with 5 bases of the junction left unmatched. CDR3 length: 16 amino acids. The sequenced material came from peripheral blood. The sequence derives from a woman of 80 years or more with acute or convalescent COVID-19. The rearrangement uses TRBV4-1 and TRBJ1-2, with 7 bases that match TRBD1. The CDR3 sequence is CASSQVWGQPNYGYTF. CDR3 coding DNA: TGCGCCAGCAGCCAAGTTTGGGGACAGCCTAACTATGGCTACACCTTC.